One and the same sample provided the 18 T cell receptor beta chains below, sequenced in a study of blood T cell repertoires in COVID-19. Clones were sequenced by immunoSEQ multiplex PCR, and TCRdb holds only the in-frame ones, with some missing. This table has some 330,000 clones, roughly 90% appearing once. Specimen: peripheral blood. The origin of the receptors is a woman aged 50 to 60 with active or convalescent COVID-19.

This sequence joins TRBV7-2 and TRBJ2-1; a weak D match, TRBD2 (6 bases). Per germline, CDR1 SGHTA and CDR2 FQGNSA. CDR3 size: 16 residues. V lost 1 base and J 6 bases, leaving 16 bases between the germline ends. In nucleotides, the CDR3 is TGTGCCAGCAGCTTAGTCCCTCTAGCGACGTCCAATGAGCAGTTCTTC. Residues: CASSLVPLATSNEQFF.

In DNA, the CDR3 is TGCAGCGTTGAAGATCTGGGGGAGGGCCTATTCTCCCCAGATACGCAGTATTTT. Amino acids: CSVEDLGEGLFSPDTQYF. The chain links TRBV29-1 to TRBJ2-3, with 7 nucleotides matching TRBD2. The CDR3 runs 18 residues. V dropped 0 bases and J dropped 4; count of bases not matched to a gene: 16. The germline V gene has CDR1 SQVTM and CDR2 ANQGSEA.

This clone showed up just a few times. The V and J genes are TRBV30 and TRBJ2-7; a possible D gene is TRBD2 (7 bases). The germline V gene encodes CDR1 GTSNPN and CDR2 SVGIG (reference sequence). V lost 0 bases and J 6 bases, leaving 18 bases between the germline ends. The CDR3 has 15 amino acids. The CDR3, as DNA: TGTGCCTGGAGTGTCCCCGGGGGGCTCGTCGGCGAGCAGTACTTC. This translates into CAWSVPGGLVGEQYF.

V usage is TRBV4-1 and J usage is TRBJ1-2; 8 bases agree with TRBD1. J gave up 4 bases and V 5 bases, and 9 bases lay outside the gene matches. The germline CDR1 and CDR2 sequences are MGHRA and YSYEKL. The CDR3 has 15 amino acids. CDR3 residues: CASSEGTGIFYGYTF. As DNA, the CDR3 is TGCGCCAGCAGCGAGGGGACAGGAATCTTCTATGGCTACACCTTC.

This chain joins TRBV19 and TRBJ1-3, with D uncertain. Germline V gene lookup returns CDR1 LNHDA and CDR2 SQIVND (reference sequence). The CDR3 has 17 residues. V was pared by 2 bases and J by 1 base, with 15 bases between. The CDR3 reads CASSISGMKTSGNTIYF. In DNA form, the CDR3 reads TGTGCCAGTAGTATATCGGGGATGAAAACATCTGGAAACACCATATATTTT.

The chain combines TRBV18 with TRBJ1-1; D is unresolved. V gave up 3 bases and J gave up 4 bases, with 9 bases separating them. The CDR3 runs to 13 residues. CDR1 and CDR2 from the germline V gene are KGHSH and LQKENI. CDR3 loop: CASSPSSSTEAFF. The CDR3 nucleotides read TGTGCCAGCTCACCGTCAAGTAGCACTGAAGCTTTCTTT.

The chain employs TRBV12-3 or TRBV12-4 and TRBJ2-1; D uncertain. The CDR3 is made up of 12 amino acids. V was trimmed by 1 base and J by 10 bases, leaving 8 bases between them. CDR3 coding DNA: TGTGCCAGCAGTTTAGGAGGCAGAGAGCAGTTCTTC. It translates to CASSLGGREQFF.

The count of this clone is one. V usage is TRBV7-2 and J usage is TRBJ2-5; TRBD1 agrees at 7 bases. The CDR3 is made up of 15 amino acids. Germline loops: CDR1 SGHTA, CDR2 FQGNSA. Germline trimming cut 5 bases from V and 0 bases from J; bases unmatched to any gene: 6. The CDR3 reads CASSQNRGNQETQYF. CDR3 DNA: TGTGCCAGCAGCCAGAACAGGGGAAACCAAGAGACCCAGTACTTC.

The J gene is TRBJ1-6, the V gene TRBV3-1 (or the pseudogene TRBV3-2); 7 nucleotides line up with TRBD1. V trimming: 0 bases; J trimming: 7 bases; junction bases outside the gene matches: 9. CDR3 length: 17 residues. CDR1 is LGHDT and CDR2 is YNNKEL in the germline V gene (reference sequence). The CDR3 protein is CASSQEGVRGRNSPLHF. The DNA of the CDR3 is TGTGCCAGCAGCCAAGAGGGTGTGAGGGGGCGAAATTCACCCCTCCACTTT.

V gene TRBV7-9 combines with J gene TRBJ2-3, with D tentatively TRBD1 (6 bases). This CDR3 has 16 residues. The V gene's germline CDR1 is SEHNR and CDR2 FQNEAQ (reference sequence). Trimming took 5 bases from V and 0 from J, leaving 15 bases between them. CDR3 in amino acids: CASSHRDTTSTDTQYF. DNA of the CDR3: TGTGCCAGCAGCCATCGGGACACCACTAGCACAGATACGCAGTATTTT. The entire variable domain, with the rest obtained from reference TRBV7-9 and TRBJ2-3, is as follows: DTGVSQNPRHKITKRGQNVTFRCDPISEHNRLYWYRQTLGQGPEFLTYFQNEAQLEKSRLLSDRFSAERPKGSFSTLEIQRTEQGDSAMYLCASSHRDTTSTDTQYFGPGTRLTVL.

DNA of the CDR3: TGTGCCAGCAGCTTAGCTGGGGGAGGGGAAGAGCAGTACTTC. It specifies CASSLAGGGEEQYF. V gene TRBV7-2 combines with J gene TRBJ2-7, with 7 bases identical to TRBD2. V was clipped by 0 bases and J by 7 bases; unmatched bases: 6. The germline CDR1 and CDR2 sequences are SGHTA and FQGNSA. The CDR3 totals 14 residues.

This clone was seen a single time. The chain carries TRBV28 and TRBJ1-2; maybe TRBD1 (5 bases). Germline V gives CDR1 MDHEN, CDR2 SYDVKM. V dropped 4 bases and J dropped 7 bases, with 25 bases sitting between them. This CDR3 is built from 17 residues. The CDR3 loop reads CASSSRAAGSSAGGYTF. The CDR3 region has the DNA TGTGCCAGCAGTTCTCGGGCGGCAGGGTCTTCTGCTGGTGGCTACACCTTC.

CDR3 region: CASKVGTANSPLHF. CDR3 bases: TGTGCCAGTAAGGTGGGGACAGCTAATTCACCCCTCCACTTT. V usage is TRBV19 and J usage is TRBJ1-6; 7 bases match TRBD1. From germline, CDR1 is LNHDA and CDR2 SQIVND (reference sequence). The CDR3 is 14 residues long. V shed 7 bases, J shed 6 bases, and the junction held 6 bases outside the gene matches.

The V and J genes are TRBV3-1 (or the pseudogene TRBV3-2) and TRBJ2-1, with 12 bases aligning to TRBD2. This CDR3 region has 15 residues. The ends lost 4 bases at V and 6 bases at J; junction bases unmatched: 4. The germline V gene has CDR1 LGHDT and CDR2 YNNKEL (reference sequence). The CDR3 protein is CASSRTSGTFNEQFF. As DNA, the CDR3 is TGTGCCAGCAGCCGGACTAGCGGGACCTTCAATGAGCAGTTCTTC.

This chain connects TRBV7-9 to TRBJ1-2; 8 bases align to TRBD1. The J segment lost 2 bases and the V segment lost 5 bases, leaving 4 bases of the junction unmatched. Germline values: CDR1 SEHNR, CDR2 FQNEAQ (reference sequence). CDR3 length equals 14 residues. Here the CDR3 reads CASSPPGGNYGYTF. The CDR3 nucleotides read TGTGCCAGCAGCCCCCCAGGGGGCAACTATGGCTACACCTTC.

CDR3 residues: CASRGQGTGELFF. In DNA form, the CDR3 reads TGTGCCAGCAGGGGACAGGGCACCGGGGAGCTGTTTTTT. The V call is TRBV2, the J call TRBJ2-2, with 9 bases fitting TRBD1. CDR3 length: 13 residues. Trimming at V came to 6 bases and at J to 4 bases, leaving 0 bases not matched to a gene. Germline CDR1 SNHLY, CDR2 FYNNEI.

This chain connects TRBV20-1 to TRBJ2-2, with TRBD2 identical over 10 bases. Unmatched junction bases numbered 4, after V lost 3 bases and J lost 3 bases. CDR1 is DFQATT and CDR2 is SNEGSKA in the germline V gene (reference sequence). CDR3 length: 15 residues. The CDR3 sequence: CSASRLAGDTGELFF. CDR3 DNA: TGCAGTGCTAGTAGGCTAGCGGGAGACACCGGGGAGCTGTTTTTT.

The chain recombines TRBV28 with TRBJ2-7; TRBD2 agrees at 9 bases. With 3 bases clipped from V and 1 base from J, the junction kept 4 bases outside the gene matches. The V gene's germline CDR1 is MDHEN and CDR2 SYDVKM. The CDR3 runs to 15 residues. CDR3 sequence reads: CASSFSGSGSYEQYF. The CDR3 bases are TGTGCCAGCAGTTTTAGCGGGAGTGGTTCCTACGAGCAGTACTTC.